Listed below are T cell receptor beta chains from one sample, sequenced in a study of preoperative IRX-2 immunotherapy in early breast cancer. Profiled with immunoSEQ multiplex PCR; TCRdb holds only in-frame clones, not every one. Of about 13,000 clones listed, approximately 91% are singletons. This sample was taken from a patient treated with IRX-2 immunotherapy. Receptors originate from a human donor with breast cancer. CDR3s include the opening cysteine and the closing phenylalanine or tryptophan. The D gene is left open where the match is weak. Clone size is stated in some rows and not others, as once, few, many or a class when expanded.

clone_size j_call v_call d_call cdr3_nt cdr3_aa
. TRBJ1-3 TRBV6-5 . TGTGCCAGCAGTTCGTCAGGAGGCTCTGGAAACACCATATATTTT CASSSSGGSGNTIYF
. TRBJ1-6 TRBV5-8 . TGTGCCAGCAGCTTGAGTGGGCGGAATTCACCCCTCCACTTT CASSLSGRNSPLHF
. TRBJ2-2 TRBV5-1 . TGCGCCAGCAGCTCCGTCACCGGGGAGCTGTTTTTT CASSSVTGELFF
. TRBJ1-5 TRBV27 . TGTGCCAGCAGTTTGGGTTGGGGGAATCAGCCCCAGCATTTT CASSLGWGNQPQHF
. TRBJ2-2 TRBV5-8 . TGTGCCAGCAGCCCCGGGACATCGAACACCGGGGAGCTGTTTTTT CASSPGTSNTGELFF
. TRBJ2-2 TRBV6-6 . TGTGCCAGCAGTAATACAGGACCGAACACCGGGGAGCTGTTTTTT CASSNTGPNTGELFF
. TRBJ2-1 TRBV6-5 TRBD2 TGTGCCAGCAGTTACTCGACTAGCGGGTATGAGCAGTTCTTC CASSYSTSGYEQFF
once TRBJ1-1 TRBV7-9 . TGTGCCAGCAGCCAAGGAAGAGACACTGAAGCTTTCTTT CASSQGRDTEAFF
. TRBJ2-5 TRBV7-9 TRBD2 TGTGCCAGCAGCTTAGGTGGCCCGGGGGGAGAGACCCAGTACTTC CASSLGGPGGETQYF
. TRBJ2-5 TRBV18 . TGTGCCAGCTCACCGAAGGGACAAGTAGGGACCCAGTACTTC CASSPKGQVGTQYF
. TRBJ2-7 TRBV7-8 . TGTGCCAGCAGCTTAGGGATCGTTGGCCCGGGAAAGAGGGGTTACGAGCAGTACTTC CASSLGIVGPGKRGYEQYF
. TRBJ1-2 TRBV6-1 . TGTGCCAGCAGTGTTATGGTTCCAACCACCTTTACTAACTATGGCTACACCTTC CASSVMVPTTFTNYGYTF
. TRBJ2-1 TRBV10-1 TRBD2 TGCGCCAGCAGCCAGACTAGCGGGGCATACAATGAGCAGTTCTTC CASSQTSGAYNEQFF
. TRBJ2-1 TRBV10-2 . TGCGCCAGCAGGGAGCGGGACAGGCCTTACAATGAGCAGTTCTTC CASRERDRPYNEQFF
once TRBJ1-2 TRBV7-6 . TGTGCCAGCAGCTCTGGAGGTGGCTACACCTTC CASSSGGGYTF
. TRBJ2-2 TRBV4-1 . TGCGCCAGCAGCCAAGGGGGCGGGCTCACCGGGGAGCTGTTTTTT CASSQGGGLTGELFF
. TRBJ1-2 TRBV18 . TGTGCCAGCTCACCTGGGACTAATTGGGATTATGGCTACACCTTC CASSPGTNWDYGYTF
. TRBJ1-2 TRBV19 . TGTGCCAGTAGTATCGGACGCCACGAAACCTTC CASSIGRHETF
. TRBJ2-3 TRBV12-5 . TGTGCTAGTGGTTTAGCGGGCGCAGATACGCAGTATTTT CASGLAGADTQYF
. TRBJ1-5 TRBV27 . TGTGCCAGCAGCCCTGACCTTAAGGGTCAGCCCCAGCATTTT CASSPDLKGQPQHF
. TRBJ2-1 TRBV27 TRBD2 TGTGCCAGCAGTTTACTGACTAGTAGCGGGGACAATGAGCAGTTCTTC CASSLLTSSGDNEQFF
. TRBJ2-5 TRBV2 . TGTGCCAGCAAAGAGGGGGAGACCCAGTACTTC CASKEGETQYF
. TRBJ1-2 TRBV30 . TGTGCCTGGAGTGTAAGAGGCGTTTGGTCAGCTGGCTACACCTTC CAWSVRGVWSAGYTF
once TRBJ2-1 TRBV28 . TGTGCCAGCTTCTCTCCGGAAGGAGGGGGGCTCGACAATGAGCAGTTCTTC CASFSPEGGGLDNEQFF
. TRBJ2-3 TRBV7-9 . TGTGCCAGCAGGCCCAGCGGAGGTAGCACAGATACGCAGTATTTT CASRPSGGSTDTQYF
. TRBJ2-3 TRBV9 . TGTGCCAGCAGCGTAGAGGGTCGGGGGTTAAATACGCAGTATTTT CASSVEGRGLNTQYF
once TRBJ1-3 TRBV5-1 . TGCGCCAGCAGCTTGGCTGGCCACTCTGGAAACACCATATATTTT CASSLAGHSGNTIYF
. TRBJ1-1 TRBV6-1 TRBD1 TGTGCCAGCAGTACGCAGACAGGGGGCGACACTGAAGCTTTCTTT CASSTQTGGDTEAFF
. TRBJ2-3 TRBV7-8 . TGTGCCAGCAGCCCGGGTCTAGGAAGGACAGATACGCAGTATTTT CASSPGLGRTDTQYF
. TRBJ2-3 TRBV5-1 TRBD2 TGCGCCAGCAGCCCATCCCCCAGCGGGGGGGCCACAGATACGCAGTATTTT CASSPSPSGGATDTQYF
. TRBJ2-1 TRBV14 TRBD2 TGTGCCAGCAGCCAGATAGCGGGGGGGTACAATGAGCAGTTCTTC CASSQIAGGYNEQFF
. TRBJ2-2 TRBV5-1 . TGCGCCAGCAGCTTGGAATTCACCGGGGAGCTGTTTTTT CASSLEFTGELFF
once TRBJ2-2 TRBV28 . TGTGCCAGTAGAGAGGGGGCCGGGGAGCTGTTTTTT CASREGAGELFF
. TRBJ1-2 TRBV4-2 . TGTGCCAGCAGCCAGCACTATAAGACGGGGGATGCCTATGGCTACACCTTC CASSQHYKTGDAYGYTF
. TRBJ1-5 TRBV19 TRBD1 TGTGCCAGTAGTGGGACAGGCAGTCAGCCCCAGCATTTT CASSGTGSQPQHF
. TRBJ1-2 TRBV5-5 . TGTGCCAGCAGCTACCGCCGGGAGATCGGATACCTATATGGCTACACCTTC CASSYRREIGYLYGYTF
. TRBJ1-2 TRBV2 . TGTGCCAGCACCTCTCGGAGGGGATATGGCTACACCTTC CASTSRRGYGYTF
. TRBJ2-2 TRBV6-6 . TGTGCCAGCAGTTACCCAAACACCGGGGAGCCGTTTTTT CASSYPNTGEPFF